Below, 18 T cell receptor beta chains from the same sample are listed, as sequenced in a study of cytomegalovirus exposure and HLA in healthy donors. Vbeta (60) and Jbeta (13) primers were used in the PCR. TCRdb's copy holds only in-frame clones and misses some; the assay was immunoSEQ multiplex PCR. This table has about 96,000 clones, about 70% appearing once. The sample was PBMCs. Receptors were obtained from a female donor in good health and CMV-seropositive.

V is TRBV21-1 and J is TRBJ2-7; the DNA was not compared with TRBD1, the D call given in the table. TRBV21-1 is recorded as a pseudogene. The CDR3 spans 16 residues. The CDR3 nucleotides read TGTGCCAGCAGCAAAGTCTGTGGGCAGGGGGCAGAGGAGCAGTACTTC. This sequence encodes CASSKVCGQGAEEQYF.

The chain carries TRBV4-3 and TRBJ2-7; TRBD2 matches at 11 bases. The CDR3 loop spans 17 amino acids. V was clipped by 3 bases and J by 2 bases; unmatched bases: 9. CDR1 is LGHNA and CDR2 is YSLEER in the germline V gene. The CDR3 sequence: CASSQSSSGRNPYEQYF. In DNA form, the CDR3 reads TGCGCCAGCAGCCAGTCATCTAGCGGGAGGAACCCCTACGAGCAGTACTTC.

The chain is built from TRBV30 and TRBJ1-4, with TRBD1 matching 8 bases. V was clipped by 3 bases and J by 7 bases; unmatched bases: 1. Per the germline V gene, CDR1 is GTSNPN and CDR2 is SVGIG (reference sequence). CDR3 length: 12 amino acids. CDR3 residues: CAWRQGVEKLFF. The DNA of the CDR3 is TGTGCCTGGAGACAGGGGGTTGAAAAACTGTTTTTT.

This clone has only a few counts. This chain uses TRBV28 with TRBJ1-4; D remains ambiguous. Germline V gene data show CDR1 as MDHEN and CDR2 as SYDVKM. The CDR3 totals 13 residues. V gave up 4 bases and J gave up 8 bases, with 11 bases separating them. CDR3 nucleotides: TGTGCCAGCAGTTCCTCAGGTCGGGAAAAACTGTTTTTT. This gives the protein CASSSSGREKLFF.

This chain's CDR3 is CASRPWEFSYNEQFF. In nucleotides, the CDR3 is TGTGCCAGCAGACCGTGGGAGTTTTCCTACAATGAGCAGTTCTTC. V and J are TRBV7-2 and TRBJ2-1; TRBD2 might be the D (5 bases). The V end was cut by 6 bases, the J end by 1 base, with 13 bases between. The CDR3 runs to 15 residues. The germline CDR1 and CDR2 sequences are SGHTA and FQGNSA.

CDR3 loop: CASRPSIWTGELFF. DNA for the CDR3: TGTGCCAGCAGACCGAGTATTTGGACCGGGGAGCTGTTTTTT. This sequence joins TRBV7-2 and TRBJ2-2; D is unresolved. The CDR3 spans 14 residues. The V end was cut by 6 bases, the J end by 5 bases, with 13 bases between. The germline gives CDR1 SGHTA, CDR2 FQGNSA.

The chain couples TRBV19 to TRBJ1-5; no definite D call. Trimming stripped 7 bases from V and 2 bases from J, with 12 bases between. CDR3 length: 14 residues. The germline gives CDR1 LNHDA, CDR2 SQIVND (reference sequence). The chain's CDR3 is CASTPFEGNQPQHF. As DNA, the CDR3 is TGTGCCAGTACCCCTTTCGAGGGCAATCAGCCCCAGCATTTT.

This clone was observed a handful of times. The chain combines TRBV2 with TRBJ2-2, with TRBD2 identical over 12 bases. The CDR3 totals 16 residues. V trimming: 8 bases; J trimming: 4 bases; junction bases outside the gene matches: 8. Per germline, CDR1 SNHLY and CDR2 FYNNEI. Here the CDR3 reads CASSSGGARTTGELFF. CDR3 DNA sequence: TGTGCCAGCTCTAGCGGGGGGGCAAGAACCACCGGGGAGCTGTTTTTT. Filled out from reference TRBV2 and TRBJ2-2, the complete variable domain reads EPEVTQTPSHQVTQMGQEVILRCVPISNHLYFYWYRQILGQKVEFLVSFYNNEISEKSEIFDDQFSVERPDGSNFTLKIRSTKLEDSAMYFCASSSGGARTTGELFFGEGSRLTVL.

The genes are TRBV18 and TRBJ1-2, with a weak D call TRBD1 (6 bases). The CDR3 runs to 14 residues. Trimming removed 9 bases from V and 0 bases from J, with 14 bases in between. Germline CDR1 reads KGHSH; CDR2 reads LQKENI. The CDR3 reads CASQTGQANYGYTF. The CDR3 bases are TGTGCCAGTCAGACAGGTCAAGCTAACTATGGCTACACCTTC.

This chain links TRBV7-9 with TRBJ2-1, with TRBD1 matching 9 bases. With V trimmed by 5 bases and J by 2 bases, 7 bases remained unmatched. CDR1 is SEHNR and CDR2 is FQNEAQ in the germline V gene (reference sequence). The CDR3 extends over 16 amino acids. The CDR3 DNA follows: TGTGCCAGCAGCCTAGGGACAGGGAGGGCCTACAATGAGCAGTTCTTC. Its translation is CASSLGTGRAYNEQFF.

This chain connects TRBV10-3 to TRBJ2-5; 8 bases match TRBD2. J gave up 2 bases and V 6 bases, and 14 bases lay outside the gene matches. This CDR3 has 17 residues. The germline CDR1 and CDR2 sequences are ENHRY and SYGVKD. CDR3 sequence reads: CAISGGVLAASQETQYF. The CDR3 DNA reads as TGTGCCATCAGCGGGGGGGTACTAGCGGCCTCGCAAGAGACCCAGTACTTC.

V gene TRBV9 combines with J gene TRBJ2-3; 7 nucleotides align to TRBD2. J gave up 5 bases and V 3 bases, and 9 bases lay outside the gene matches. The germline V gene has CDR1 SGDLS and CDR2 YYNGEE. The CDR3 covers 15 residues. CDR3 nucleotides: TGTGCCAGCAGCGCCCTTCCGGGGGGAAAAGATACGCAGTATTTT. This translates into CASSALPGGKDTQYF. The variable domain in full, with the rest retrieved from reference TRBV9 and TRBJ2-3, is DSGVTQTPKHLITATGQRVTLRCSPRSGDLSVYWYQQSLDQGLQFLIQYYNGEERAKGNILERFSAQQFPDLHSELNLSSLELGDSALYFCASSALPGGKDTQYFGPGTRLTVL.

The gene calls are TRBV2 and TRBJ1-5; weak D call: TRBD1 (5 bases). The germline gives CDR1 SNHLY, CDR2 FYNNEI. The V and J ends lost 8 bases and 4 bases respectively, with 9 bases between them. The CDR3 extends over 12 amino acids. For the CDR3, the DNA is TGTGCCAGCGGGGGGAAAAATCAGCCCCAGCATTTT. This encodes CASGGKNQPQHF.

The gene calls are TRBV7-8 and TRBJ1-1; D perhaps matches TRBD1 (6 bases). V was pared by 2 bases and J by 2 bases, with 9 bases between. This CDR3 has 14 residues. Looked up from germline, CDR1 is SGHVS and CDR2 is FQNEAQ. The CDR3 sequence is CASSLQGGNTEAFF. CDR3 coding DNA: TGTGCCAGCAGCTTACAAGGGGGAAACACTGAAGCTTTCTTT. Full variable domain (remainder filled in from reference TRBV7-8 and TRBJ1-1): GAGVSQSPRYKVAKRGQDVALRCDPISGHVSLFWYQQALGQGPEFLTYFQNEAQLDKSGLPSDRFFAERPEGSVSTLKIQRTQQEDSAVYLCASSLQGGNTEAFFGQGTRLTVV.

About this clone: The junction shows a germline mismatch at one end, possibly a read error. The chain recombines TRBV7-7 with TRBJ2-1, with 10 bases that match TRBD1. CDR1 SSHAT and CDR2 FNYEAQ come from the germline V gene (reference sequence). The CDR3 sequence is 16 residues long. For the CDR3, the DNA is TGTGCTAGCAGCGCAGGGGACAGGGGAAATTACAATGAGCAGTTCTTC. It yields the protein CASSAGDRGNYNEQFF.

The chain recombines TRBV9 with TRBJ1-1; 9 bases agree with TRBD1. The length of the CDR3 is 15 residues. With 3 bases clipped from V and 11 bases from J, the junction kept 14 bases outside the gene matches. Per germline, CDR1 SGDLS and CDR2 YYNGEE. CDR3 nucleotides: TGTGCCAGCAGCGAGCTCCCGGGACAGGGATCGACGGCTTTCTTT. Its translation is CASSELPGQGSTAFF. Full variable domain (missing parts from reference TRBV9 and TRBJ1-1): DSGVTQTPKHLITATGQRVTLRCSPRSGDLSVYWYQQSLDQGLQFLIQYYNGEERAKGNILERFSAQQFPDLHSELNLSSLELGDSALYFCASSELPGQGSTAFFGQGTRLTVV.

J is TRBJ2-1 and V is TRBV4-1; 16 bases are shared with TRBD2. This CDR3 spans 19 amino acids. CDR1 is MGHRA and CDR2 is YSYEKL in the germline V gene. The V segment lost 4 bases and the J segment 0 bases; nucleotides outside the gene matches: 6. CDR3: CASSPQGLAGGSSYNEQFF. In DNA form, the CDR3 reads TGCGCCAGCAGCCCACAGGGACTAGCGGGAGGGAGCTCCTACAATGAGCAGTTCTTC.

CDR3 sequence (DNA): TGTGCCAGCAGCTTGCACCGACAGGTTAATAGGGCTAATGAAAAACTGTTTTTT. It translates to CASSLHRQVNRANEKLFF. This rearrangement joins TRBV7-2 to TRBJ1-4; D perhaps matches TRBD1 (6 bases). The CDR3 covers 18 residues. CDR1 is SGHTA, CDR2 FQGNSA, per germline. V was trimmed by 3 bases and J by 3 bases, leaving 20 bases between them.